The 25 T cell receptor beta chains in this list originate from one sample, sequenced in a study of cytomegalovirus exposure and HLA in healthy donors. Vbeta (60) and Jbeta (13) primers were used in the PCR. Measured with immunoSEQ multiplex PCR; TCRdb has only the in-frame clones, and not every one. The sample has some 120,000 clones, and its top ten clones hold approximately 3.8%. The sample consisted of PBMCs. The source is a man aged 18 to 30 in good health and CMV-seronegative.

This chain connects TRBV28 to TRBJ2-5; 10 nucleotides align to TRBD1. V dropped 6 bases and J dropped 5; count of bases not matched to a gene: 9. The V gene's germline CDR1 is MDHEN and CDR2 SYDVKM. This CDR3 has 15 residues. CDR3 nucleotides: TGTGCCAGCAGCCCACCGGGACAGGGGAGGGAGACCCAGTACTTC. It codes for CASSPPGQGRETQYF.

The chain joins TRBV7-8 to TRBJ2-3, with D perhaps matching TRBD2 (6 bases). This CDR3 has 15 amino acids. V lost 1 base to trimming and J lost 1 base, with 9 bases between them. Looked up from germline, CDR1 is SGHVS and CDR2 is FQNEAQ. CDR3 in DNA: TGTGCCAGCAGCTTAGACCCGGGAGGCACAGATACGCAGTATTTT. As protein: CASSLDPGGTDTQYF.

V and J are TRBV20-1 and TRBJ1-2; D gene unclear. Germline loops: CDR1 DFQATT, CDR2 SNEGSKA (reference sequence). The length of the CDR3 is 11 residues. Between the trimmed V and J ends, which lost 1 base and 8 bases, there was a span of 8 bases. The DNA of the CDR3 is TGCAGTGCTAGAGCAGTGAGGGGCTACACCTTC. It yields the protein CSARAVRGYTF.

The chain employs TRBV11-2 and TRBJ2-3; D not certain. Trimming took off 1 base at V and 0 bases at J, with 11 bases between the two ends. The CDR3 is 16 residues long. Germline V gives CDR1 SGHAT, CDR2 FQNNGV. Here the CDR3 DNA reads TGTGCCAGCAGCTTAGGGTCGTTGACTAGCACAGATACGCAGTATTTT. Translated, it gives CASSLGSLTSTDTQYF.

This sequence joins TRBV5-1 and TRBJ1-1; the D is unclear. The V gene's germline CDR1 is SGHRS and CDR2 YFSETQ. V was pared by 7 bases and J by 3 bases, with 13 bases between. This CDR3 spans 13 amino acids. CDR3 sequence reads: CASRPAGYTEAFF. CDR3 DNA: TGCGCCAGCCGTCCTGCAGGTTACACTGAAGCTTTCTTT. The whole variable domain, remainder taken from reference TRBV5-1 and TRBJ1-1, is KAGVTQTPRYLIKTRGQQVTLSCSPISGHRSVSWYQQTPGQGLQFLFEYFSETQRNKGNFPGRFSGRQFSNSRSEMNVSTLELGDSALYLCASRPAGYTEAFFGQGTRLTVV.

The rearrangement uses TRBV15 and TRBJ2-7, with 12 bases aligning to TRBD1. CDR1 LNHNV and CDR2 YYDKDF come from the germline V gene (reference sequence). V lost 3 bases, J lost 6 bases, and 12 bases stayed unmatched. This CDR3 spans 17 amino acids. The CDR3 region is CATSRLGQGASIGEQYF. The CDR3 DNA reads TGTGCCACCAGCAGGCTGGGACAGGGGGCCTCAATCGGCGAGCAGTACTTC. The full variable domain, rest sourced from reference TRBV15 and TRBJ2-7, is DAMVIQNPRYQVTQFGKPVTLSCSQTLNHNVMYWYQQKSSQAPKLLFHYYDKDFNNEADTPDNFQSRRPNTSFCFLDIRSPGLGDTAMYLCATSRLGQGASIGEQYFGPGTRLTVT.

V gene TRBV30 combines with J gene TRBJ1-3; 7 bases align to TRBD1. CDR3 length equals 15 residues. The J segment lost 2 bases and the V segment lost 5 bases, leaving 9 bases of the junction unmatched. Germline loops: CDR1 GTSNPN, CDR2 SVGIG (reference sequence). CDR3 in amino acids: CAWGEGTGAGNTIYF. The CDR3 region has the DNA TGTGCCTGGGGAGAAGGAACAGGGGCTGGAAACACCATATATTTT.

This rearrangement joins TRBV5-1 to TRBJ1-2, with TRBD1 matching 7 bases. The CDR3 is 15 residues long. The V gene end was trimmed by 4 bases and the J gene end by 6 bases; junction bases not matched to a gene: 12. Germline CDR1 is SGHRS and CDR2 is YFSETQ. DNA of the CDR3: TGCGCCAGCAGCCTAGGACCGGACAGGCGAGATGGCTACACCTTC. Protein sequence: CASSLGPDRRDGYTF. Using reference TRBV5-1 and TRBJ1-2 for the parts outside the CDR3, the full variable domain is KAGVTQTPRYLIKTRGQQVTLSCSPISGHRSVSWYQQTPGQGLQFLFEYFSETQRNKGNFPGRFSGRQFSNSRSEMNVSTLELGDSALYLCASSLGPDRRDGYTFGSGTRLTVV.

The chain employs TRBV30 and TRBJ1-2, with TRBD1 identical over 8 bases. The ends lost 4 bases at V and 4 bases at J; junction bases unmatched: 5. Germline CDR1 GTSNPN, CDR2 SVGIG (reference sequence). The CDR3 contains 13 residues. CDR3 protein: CAWTADRAYGYTF. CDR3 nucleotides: TGTGCCTGGACCGCGGACAGGGCCTATGGCTACACCTTC.

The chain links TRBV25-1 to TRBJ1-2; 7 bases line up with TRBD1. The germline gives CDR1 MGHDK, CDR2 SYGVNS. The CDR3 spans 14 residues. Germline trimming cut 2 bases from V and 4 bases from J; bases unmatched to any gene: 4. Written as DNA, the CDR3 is TGTGCCAGCAGTGAAAGGGGGCAGCGCTATGGCTACACCTTC. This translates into CASSERGQRYGYTF.

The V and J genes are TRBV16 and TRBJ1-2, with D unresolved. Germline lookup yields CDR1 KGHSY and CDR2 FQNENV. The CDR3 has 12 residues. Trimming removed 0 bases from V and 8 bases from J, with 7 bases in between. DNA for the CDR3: TGTGCCAGCAGCCAATCGCGAGCCGGCTACACCTTC. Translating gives CASSQSRAGYTF.

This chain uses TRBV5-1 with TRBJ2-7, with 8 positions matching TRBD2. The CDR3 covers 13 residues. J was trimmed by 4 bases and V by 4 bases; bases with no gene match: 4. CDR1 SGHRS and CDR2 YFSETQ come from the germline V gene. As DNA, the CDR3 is TGCGCCAGCAGCCGAATAGCGGGGTACGAGCAGTACTTC. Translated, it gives CASSRIAGYEQYF.

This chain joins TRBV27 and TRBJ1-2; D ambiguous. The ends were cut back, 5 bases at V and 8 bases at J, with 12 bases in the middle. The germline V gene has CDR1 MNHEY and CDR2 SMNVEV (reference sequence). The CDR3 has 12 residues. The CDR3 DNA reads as TGTGCCAGCAGTAATGACGGGTGGGGCTACACCTTC. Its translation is CASSNDGWGYTF.

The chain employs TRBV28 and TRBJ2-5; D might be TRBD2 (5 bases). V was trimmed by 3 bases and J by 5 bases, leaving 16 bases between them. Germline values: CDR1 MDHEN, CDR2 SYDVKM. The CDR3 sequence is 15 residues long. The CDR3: CASSLITEGRETQYF. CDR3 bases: TGTGCCAGCAGTTTGATTACCGAGGGTAGGGAGACCCAGTACTTC.

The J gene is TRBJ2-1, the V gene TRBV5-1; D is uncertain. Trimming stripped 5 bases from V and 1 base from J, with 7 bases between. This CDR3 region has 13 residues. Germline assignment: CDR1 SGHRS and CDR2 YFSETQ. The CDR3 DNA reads TGCGCCAGCAGTAGTAGTTCCTACAATGAGCAGTTCTTC. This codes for CASSSSSYNEQFF.

In DNA, the CDR3 is TGTGCCAGCAGGGGGTTCCGAGCGGGACTAGCGGGAGCAGATACGCAGTATTTT. Translation gives CASRGFRAGLAGADTQYF. The chain is built from TRBV7-9 and TRBJ2-3; 14 bases align to TRBD2. This CDR3 contains 18 residues. The germline CDR1 and CDR2 sequences are SEHNR and FQNEAQ (reference sequence). The junction had 12 bases not matched to a gene; V was cut back by 6 bases and J by 4 bases.

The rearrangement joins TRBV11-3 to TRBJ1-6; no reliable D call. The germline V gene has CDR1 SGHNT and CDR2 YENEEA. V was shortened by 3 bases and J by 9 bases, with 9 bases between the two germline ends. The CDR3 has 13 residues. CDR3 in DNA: TGTGCCAGCAGCTTTACTAGCGGTTCACCCCTCCACTTT. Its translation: CASSFTSGSPLHF.

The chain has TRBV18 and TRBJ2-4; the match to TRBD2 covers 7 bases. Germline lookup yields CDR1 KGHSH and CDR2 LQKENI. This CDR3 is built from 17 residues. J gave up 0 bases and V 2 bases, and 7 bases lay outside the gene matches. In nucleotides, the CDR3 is TGTGCCAGCTCACCATCGTCTAGCGGATTAGCCAAAAACATTCAGTACTTC. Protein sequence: CASSPSSSGLAKNIQYF.

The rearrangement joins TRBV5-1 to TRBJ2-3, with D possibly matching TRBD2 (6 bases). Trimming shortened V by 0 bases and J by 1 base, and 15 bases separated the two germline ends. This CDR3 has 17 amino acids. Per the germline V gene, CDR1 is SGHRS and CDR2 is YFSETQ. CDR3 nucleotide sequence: TGCGCCAGCAGCTTGGGGGGCGGCGGGGCGCGCACAGATACGCAGTATTTT. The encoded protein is CASSLGGGGARTDTQYF. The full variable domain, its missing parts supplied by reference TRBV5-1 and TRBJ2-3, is KAGVTQTPRYLIKTRGQQVTLSCSPISGHRSVSWYQQTPGQGLQFLFEYFSETQRNKGNFPGRFSGRQFSNSRSEMNVSTLELGDSALYLCASSLGGGGARTDTQYFGPGTRLTVL.

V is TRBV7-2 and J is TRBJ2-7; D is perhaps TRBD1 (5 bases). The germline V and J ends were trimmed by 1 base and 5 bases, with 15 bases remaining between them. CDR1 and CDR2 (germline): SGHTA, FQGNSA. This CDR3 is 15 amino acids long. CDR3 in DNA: TGTGCCAGCAGCTTAGAGATACAGGCCTGGCACGAGCAGTACTTC. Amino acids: CASSLEIQAWHEQYF.

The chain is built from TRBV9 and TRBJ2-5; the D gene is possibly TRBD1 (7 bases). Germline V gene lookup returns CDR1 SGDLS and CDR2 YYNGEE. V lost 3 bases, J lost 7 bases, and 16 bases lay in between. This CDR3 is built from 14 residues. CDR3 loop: CASSARGAPATQYF. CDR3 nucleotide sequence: TGTGCCAGCAGCGCCAGGGGGGCCCCCGCGACCCAGTACTTC. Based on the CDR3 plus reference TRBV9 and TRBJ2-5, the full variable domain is DSGVTQTPKHLITATGQRVTLRCSPRSGDLSVYWYQQSLDQGLQFLIQYYNGEERAKGNILERFSAQQFPDLHSELNLSSLELGDSALYFCASSARGAPATQYFGPGTRLLVL.

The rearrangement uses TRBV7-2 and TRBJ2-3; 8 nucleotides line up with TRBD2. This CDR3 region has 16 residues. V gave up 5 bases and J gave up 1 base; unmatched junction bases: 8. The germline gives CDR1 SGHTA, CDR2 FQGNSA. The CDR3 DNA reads TGTGCCAGCAGCACACAAGCGGGAGTTGGCACAGATACGCAGTATTTT. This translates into CASSTQAGVGTDTQYF. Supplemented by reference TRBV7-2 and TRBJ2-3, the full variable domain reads GAGVSQSPSNKVTEKGKDVELRCDPISGHTALYWYRQSLGQGLEFLIYFQGNSAPDKSGLPSDRFSAERTGGSVSTLTIQRTQQEDSAVYLCASSTQAGVGTDTQYFGPGTRLTVL.

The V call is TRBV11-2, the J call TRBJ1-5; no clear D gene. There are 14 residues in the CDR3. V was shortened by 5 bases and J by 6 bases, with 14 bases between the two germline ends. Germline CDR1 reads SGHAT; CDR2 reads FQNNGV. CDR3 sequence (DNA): TGTGCCAGCAGCCCCAACAGCCATACTCAGCCCCAGCATTTT. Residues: CASSPNSHTQPQHF.

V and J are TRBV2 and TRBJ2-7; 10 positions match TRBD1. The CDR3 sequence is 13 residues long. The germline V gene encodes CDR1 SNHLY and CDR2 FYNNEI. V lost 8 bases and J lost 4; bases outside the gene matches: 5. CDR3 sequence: CASLQGQGYEQYF. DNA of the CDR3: TGTGCCAGCCTCCAGGGACAGGGGTACGAGCAGTACTTC.

CDR3 nucleotide sequence: TGTGCCAGCAGTTACTCGAGACTAGCCCCCGGAACCATTCAGTACTTC. Amino acids: CASSYSRLAPGTIQYF. The chain combines TRBV6-5 with TRBJ2-4; 7 bases match TRBD2. The ends lost 0 bases at V and 9 bases at J; junction bases unmatched: 11. The germline V gene has CDR1 MNHEY and CDR2 SVGAGI. The CDR3 totals 16 residues.